This T cell receptor beta chain is from a study of blood T cell repertoires in COVID-19. As for the study in general: Sources were T cells, B-cell-depleted T cells, or PBMCs; the material itself was cDNA or gDNA.

Enrollment of patients from Seattle took place during active infection, with longitudinal follow-up. In the source study's methods: Estimated nucleated cell counts came from reference gene primer amplification. Here immunoSEQ multiplex PCR was the method, and the copy in TCRdb shows in-frame clones only, minus some. V and J calls and clone size are copied from that table; D and trimming were computed from the DNA. The data show fewer than 200,000 clones, approximately 85% seen once. Looked up from germline, CDR1 is MNHEY and CDR2 is SMNVEV (reference sequence). V was cut by 5 bases and J by 13 bases, with 15 bases left in between. The length of the CDR3 is 12 residues.

Specimen: peripheral blood. The chain is built from TRBV27 and TRBJ2-1, with D maybe TRBD2 (6 bases). The TCR comes from a woman older than 75 with COVID-19, enrolled during active disease. Written as DNA, the CDR3 is TGTGCCAGCAGTGAGGACTACCGGATCCAGTTCTTC. Residues: CASSEDYRIQFF.